This T cell receptor beta chain was documented in a study of blood T cell repertoires in COVID-19. Study in general: Samples of COVID-19 (acute and convalescent) were obtained from the United States, Italy and Spain. The cDNA or gDNA used as material had been derived from T cells, B-cell-depleted T cells, or PBMCs.

In the authors' methods: From reference gene primer amplification, estimates of nucleated cell counts were derived. Here immunoSEQ multiplex PCR was the method, and the copy in TCRdb shows in-frame clones only, minus some. V and J calls and clone size follow that table, whereas D and trimming were derived from the DNA. This table holds approximately 150,000 clones, around 86% found once. The V and J ends lost 3 bases and 5 bases respectively, with 10 bases between them. The CDR3 consists of 14 residues. Germline V gives CDR1 MDHEN, CDR2 SYDVKM. The receptor comes from a human donor in a cohort sampled during active COVID-19. This chain joins TRBV28 and TRBJ1-4, with unresolved D. Sequencing was done on a sample of peripheral blood. CDR3 sequence: CASSLGRINEKLFF. CDR3 sequence (DNA): TGTGCCAGCAGTTTGGGCCGCATAAATGAAAAACTGTTTTTT.